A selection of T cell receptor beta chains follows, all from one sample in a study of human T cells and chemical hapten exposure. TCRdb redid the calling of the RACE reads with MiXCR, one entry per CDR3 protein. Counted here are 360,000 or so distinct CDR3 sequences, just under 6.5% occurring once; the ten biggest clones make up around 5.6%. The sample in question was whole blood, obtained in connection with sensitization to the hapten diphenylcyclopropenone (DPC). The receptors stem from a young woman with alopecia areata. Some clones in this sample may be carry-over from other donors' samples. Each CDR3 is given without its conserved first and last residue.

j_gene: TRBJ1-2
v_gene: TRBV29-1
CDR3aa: SVGSGTTGRPYGYT

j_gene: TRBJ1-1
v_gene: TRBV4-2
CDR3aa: ASSQVRQGKRVLIDEAF

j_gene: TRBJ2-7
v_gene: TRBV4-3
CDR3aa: ASSQDKGAYEQY

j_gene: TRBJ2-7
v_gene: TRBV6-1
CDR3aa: ASSDGATYEQY

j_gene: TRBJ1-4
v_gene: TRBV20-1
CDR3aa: SARGEKLF

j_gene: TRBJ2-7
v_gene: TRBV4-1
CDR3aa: ASSEPGLAREQY

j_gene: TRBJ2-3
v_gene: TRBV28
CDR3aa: ASSQGATDTQY

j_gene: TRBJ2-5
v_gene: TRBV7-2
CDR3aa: ASSLRGGGNFQETQY

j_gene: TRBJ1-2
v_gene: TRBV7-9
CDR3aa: ASSLDSVYGYT

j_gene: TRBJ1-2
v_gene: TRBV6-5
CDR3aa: ASSYRGIIHGYT

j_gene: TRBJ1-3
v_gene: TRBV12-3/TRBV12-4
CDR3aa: ASRASSGNTIY

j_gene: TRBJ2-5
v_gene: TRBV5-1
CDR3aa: TSSLEGLGETQY

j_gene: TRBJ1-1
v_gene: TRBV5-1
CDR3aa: ASSLGDNTEAF

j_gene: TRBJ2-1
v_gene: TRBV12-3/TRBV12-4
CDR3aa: ASMLWQSSYNEQF

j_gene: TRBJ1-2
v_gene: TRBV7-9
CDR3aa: ASSTGVLSYGYT

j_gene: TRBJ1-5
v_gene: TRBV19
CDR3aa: ASSPRGQGEKGNQPQH

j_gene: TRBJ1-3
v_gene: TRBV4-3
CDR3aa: ASSLSIRDASFPLSGNTIY

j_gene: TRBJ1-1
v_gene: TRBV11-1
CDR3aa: ATRNGWGNTEAF

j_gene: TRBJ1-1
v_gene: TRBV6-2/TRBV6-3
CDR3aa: ASSYSSVTEAF

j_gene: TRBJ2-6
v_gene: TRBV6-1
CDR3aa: ASSEPPDSSGANVLT

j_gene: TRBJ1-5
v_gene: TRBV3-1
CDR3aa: ASSPDRLGNSNQPQH

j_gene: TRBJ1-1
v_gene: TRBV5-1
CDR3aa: ASATGNMNTEAF

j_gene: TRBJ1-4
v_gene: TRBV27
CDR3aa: ASSWGGGSEKLF

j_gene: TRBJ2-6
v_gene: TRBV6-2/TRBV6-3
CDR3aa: ASSYRAGSSGANVLT

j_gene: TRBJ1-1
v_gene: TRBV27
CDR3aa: ASSSARIDRPNTEAF

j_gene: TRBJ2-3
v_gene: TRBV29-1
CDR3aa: SVAPRGRADTQY

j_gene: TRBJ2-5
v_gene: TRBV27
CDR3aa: ASSPPGLAVETQY

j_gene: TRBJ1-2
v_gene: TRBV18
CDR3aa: ASSPPRVMTLYGYT

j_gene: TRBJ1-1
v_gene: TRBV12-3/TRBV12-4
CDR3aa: ASSLIAGTEAF

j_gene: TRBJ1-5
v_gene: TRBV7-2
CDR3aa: ASSLEGEQPQH

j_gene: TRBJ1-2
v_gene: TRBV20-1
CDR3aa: SAVGQADGYT

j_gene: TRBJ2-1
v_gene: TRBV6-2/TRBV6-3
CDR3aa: ASSYSIQGFNEQF

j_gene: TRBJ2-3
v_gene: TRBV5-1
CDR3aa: ASSLSLRTDTQY

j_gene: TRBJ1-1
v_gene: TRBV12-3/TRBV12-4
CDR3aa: ASSFGAPEAF

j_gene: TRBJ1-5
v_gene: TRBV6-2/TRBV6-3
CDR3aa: ASSSFQGDNQPQH

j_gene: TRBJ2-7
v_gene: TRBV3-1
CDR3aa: ASRTFGDRGAYYEQY

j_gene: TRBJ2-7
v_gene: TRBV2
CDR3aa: ASSLGWTGRNH

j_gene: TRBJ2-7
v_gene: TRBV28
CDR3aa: ASSVLRGAYEQY

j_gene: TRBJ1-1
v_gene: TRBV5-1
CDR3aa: ASSLDAGLEAF

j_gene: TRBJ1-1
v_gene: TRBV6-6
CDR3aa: ASNDRGALNTEAF

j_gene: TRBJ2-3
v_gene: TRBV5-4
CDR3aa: ASSPYTDVLTDTQY

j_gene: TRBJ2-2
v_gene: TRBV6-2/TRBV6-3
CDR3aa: ASSYARGLNTGELF

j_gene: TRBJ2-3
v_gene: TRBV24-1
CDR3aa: ATSDSRTSGVTDTQY

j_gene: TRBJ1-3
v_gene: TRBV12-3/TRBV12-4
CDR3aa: ASSSRRGPRSGNTIY

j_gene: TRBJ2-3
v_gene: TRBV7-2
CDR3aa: ASSVSHPSTDTQY

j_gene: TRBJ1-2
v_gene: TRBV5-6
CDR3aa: ASSMWGYGYT

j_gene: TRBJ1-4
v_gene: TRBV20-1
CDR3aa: SAIRDGEKLF

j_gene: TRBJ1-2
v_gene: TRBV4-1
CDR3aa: ASSQVRLRVYGYT

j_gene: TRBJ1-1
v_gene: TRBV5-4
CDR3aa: ASRRTGVSTEAF

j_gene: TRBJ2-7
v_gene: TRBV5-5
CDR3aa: ASSFLPGNEQY

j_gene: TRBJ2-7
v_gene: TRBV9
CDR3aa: ASSSQVSTYEQY

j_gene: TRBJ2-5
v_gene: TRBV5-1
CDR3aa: ASSSQGIETQY

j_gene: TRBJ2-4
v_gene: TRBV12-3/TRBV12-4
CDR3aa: ASSEHRGGLKNIQY

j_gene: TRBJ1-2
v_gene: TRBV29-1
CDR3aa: SGGKGDYGYT

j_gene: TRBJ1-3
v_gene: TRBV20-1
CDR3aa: SASLTGGDGNTIY

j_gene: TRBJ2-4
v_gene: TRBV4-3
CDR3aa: ASSQDSKNIQY

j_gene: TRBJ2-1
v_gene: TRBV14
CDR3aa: ASSQERLASYNEQF

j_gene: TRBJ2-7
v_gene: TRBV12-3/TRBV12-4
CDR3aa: ASSFGDMYEQY

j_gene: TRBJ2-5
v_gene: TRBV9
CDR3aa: ASSGGAFKETQY